Listed below are T cell receptor beta chains from one sample, sequenced in a study of blood T cell repertoires in COVID-19. Sequencing used immunoSEQ multiplex PCR; TCRdb keeps in-frame clones, though not all of them. The top ten clones hold 2.6% of a sample with under 200,000 clones, about 80% of them seen once. Source material: peripheral blood. The origin of the receptors is a human donor with acute or convalescent COVID-19. The donor label of this sample is uncertain. CDR3s include the opening cysteine and the closing phenylalanine or tryptophan. A D gene is named only where the DNA matches it firmly. The size of a clone is reported for some rows only, either as once, few or many, or as a class for expanded clones.

NA	TRBJ1-4	once	TRBV25-1	TGTGCCAGCAGTGGGGGGCTAGGGAATAATGAAAAACTGTTTTTT	CASSGGLGNNEKLFF
NA	TRBJ2-7	NA	TRBV10-3	TGTGCCATCAGTGATAAGGGCAGGGCTCCGGACGAGCAGTACTTC	CAISDKGRAPDEQYF
TRBD2	TRBJ2-5	NA	TRBV28	TGTGCCAGCAGTGGTCCGGGACTAGCGGGAGGAGGAGGAGAGACCCAGTACTTC	CASSGPGLAGGGGETQYF
NA	TRBJ2-4	NA	TRBV15	TGTGCCACCAGCAGAGATCTGGACCGGGACGGGCGCGGGGAGTACTTC	CATSRDLDRDGRGEYF
TRBD1	TRBJ2-7	NA	TRBV5-1	TGCGCCAGCAGCTGGGACAGAAACTACGAGCAGTACTTC	CASSWDRNYEQYF
NA	TRBJ1-4	NA	TRBV12-3/TRBV12-4	TGTGCCAGCAGTTCGGCGGAAGAAAAACTGTTTTTT	CASSSAEEKLFF
NA	TRBJ1-1	NA	TRBV30	TGTGCCAGCCCCCGGGGAGGGGGGAACACTGAAGCTTTCTTT	CASPRGGGNTEAFF
NA	TRBJ1-5	many	TRBV11-2	TGTGCCAGCAGCCTGCAGGGGTTTAGCAATCAGCCCCAGCATTTT	CASSLQGFSNQPQHF
NA	TRBJ2-7	NA	TRBV7-6	TGTGCCAGCAGCTTATCGACTGGGAGCTCCTACGAGCAGTACTTC	CASSLSTGSSYEQYF
NA	TRBJ2-5	NA	TRBV5-1	TGCGCCAGCAGCCCCGCAGGGCCCCAAGAGACCCAGTACTTC	CASSPAGPQETQYF
TRBD1	TRBJ1-4	once	TRBV3-1/TRBV3-2	TGTGCCAGCAGCCCCCGGGACAGGGGTATCACTAATGAAAAACTGTTTTTT	CASSPRDRGITNEKLFF
TRBD1	TRBJ1-4	NA	TRBV5-8	TGTGCCAGCAGCCAGTCCCGGGACAGCTTTACTAATGAAAAACTGTTTTTT	CASSQSRDSFTNEKLFF
NA	TRBJ2-1	NA	TRBV30	TGTGCCTGGAGTGAAGCGAGCTCCTACAATGAGCAGTTCTTC	CAWSEASSYNEQFF
NA	TRBJ1-6	NA	TRBV30	TGTGCCTTTGCGGGGGGAGGCGCCTATAATTCACCCCTCCACTTT	CAFAGGGAYNSPLHF
NA	TRBJ1-1	NA	TRBV6-5	TGTGCCAGCACCAAAATAGGTTCGGGGGCTTTCTTT	CASTKIGSGAFF
NA	TRBJ1-1	NA	TRBV11-2	TGTGCCAGCAGCCTCCGGGCGGGGGCTTGGGGAACTGAAGCTTTCTTT	CASSLRAGAWGTEAFF
TRBD1	TRBJ1-4	once	TRBV28	TGTGCCAGCAGTCCAGGGGGCAGAGCTACTAATGAAAAACTGTTTTTT	CASSPGGRATNEKLFF
TRBD1	TRBJ2-2	once	TRBV5-1	TGCGCCAGCAGCTTGCCGAGGACAGGGAGCACCGGGGAGCTGTTTTTT	CASSLPRTGSTGELFF
NA	TRBJ1-6	NA	TRBV11-2	TGTGCCAGCAGCTTTGCCAGGGGAGACTCACCCCTCCACTTT	CASSFARGDSPLHF
TRBD2	TRBJ2-7	NA	TRBV9	TGTGCCGGCGGGGAGGGTTGTATCGAGCAGTACTTC	CAGGEGCIEQYF
TRBD1	TRBJ1-2	NA	TRBV28	TGTGCCAGCAGTTTGGTACAGGGGGCTGGCTACACCTTC	CASSLVQGAGYTF
TRBD2	TRBJ2-5	NA	TRBV14	TGTGCCAGCAGCCAGAGTACCATTAGCGGGATGAAAGAGACCCAGTACTTC	CASSQSTISGMKETQYF
TRBD2	TRBJ2-3	NA	TRBV6-5	TGTGCCAGCAGACCGAGCGGGAGTAGGTCAGATACGCAGTATTTT	CASRPSGSRSDTQYF
TRBD1	TRBJ2-7	NA	TRBV6-2/TRBV6-3	TGTGCCAGCAGTTTCGGGACAGGGGGCTACGAGCAGTACTTC	CASSFGTGGYEQYF
NA	TRBJ2-2	NA	TRBV4-1	TGCGCCAGCAGCCACATGAACACCGGGGAGCTGTTTTTT	CASSHMNTGELFF
NA	TRBJ2-3	NA	TRBV5-1	TGCGCCAGCAAATCCGGAGGGGGGGGCACAGATACGCAGTATTTT	CASKSGGGGTDTQYF
NA	TRBJ2-7	NA	TRBV14	TGTGCCAGCAGCCCGAGAGGGGGCTACGAGCAGTACTTC	CASSPRGGYEQYF
TRBD1	TRBJ1-2	NA	TRBV5-6	TGTGCCAGCAGCCTTGGGCAGGGGGTTGGCTACACCTTC	CASSLGQGVGYTF
TRBD1	TRBJ1-2	NA	TRBV9	TGTGCCAGCCACCGATCAGGGGACAGAAGCTACACCTTC	CASHRSGDRSYTF
TRBD2	TRBJ2-7	NA	TRBV6-4	TGTGCCAGCAGCCCCTTAGCGGGCCACGAGCAGTACTTC	CASSPLAGHEQYF
NA	TRBJ1-2	once	TRBV5-8	TGTGCCAGCAGCTTGACTCTCGGCATCGGGAGTAACTATGGCTACACCTTC	CASSLTLGIGSNYGYTF
TRBD2	TRBJ2-1	NA	TRBV9	TGTGCCAGCAGCGCATCTAGCGGGTTTGTAAATGAGCAGTTCTTC	CASSASSGFVNEQFF